The 25 T cell receptor beta chains below all came from one sample that was sequenced in a study of early T cells in non-severe SARS-CoV-2 infection. TCRdb called the 5' RACE reads again in MiXCR, with one record for every CDR3 protein. The table shows about 59,000 distinct CDR3 sequences, with less than 14% occurring only once. Sequences were obtained from whole blood. All receptors derive from an adult who was a healthcare worker with PCR-confirmed SARS-CoV-2 infection or an uninfected control (not recorded which).

This clonotype was found a few times. The V gene is TRBV29-1, the J gene TRBJ1-1; D remains unclear. This CDR3 has 10 residues. Looked up from germline, CDR1 is SQVTM and CDR2 is ANQGSEA. Trimming shortened V by 5 bases and J by 8 bases, and 9 bases separated the two germline ends. This chain's CDR3 is CSVLKAEAFF. Written as DNA, the CDR3 is TGCAGCGTTTTGAAGGCCGAAGCTTTCTTT.

This clonotype appeared many times. V is TRBV6-4 and J is TRBJ2-3; 10 bases are a match to TRBD2. V gave up 2 bases and J gave up 2 bases; unmatched junction bases: 1. This CDR3 region has 15 residues. Germline assignment: CDR1 MRHNA and CDR2 SNTAGT. The CDR3 reads CASSDSGGATDTQYF. CDR3 bases: TGTGCCAGCAGTGACAGCGGGGGGGCCACAGATACGCAGTATTTT.

This clonotype occurred many times. The chain links TRBV11-3 to TRBJ2-1; TRBD1 is a possible D gene (5 bases). Trimming stripped 3 bases from V and 4 bases from J, with 13 bases between. Germline V gene sequence: CDR1 SGHNT, CDR2 YENEEA. There are 15 residues in the CDR3. In nucleotides, the CDR3 is TGTGCCAGCAGCTTCGGTGGGCAGGGATACAATGAGCAGTTCTTC. It specifies CASSFGGQGYNEQFF.

There are many counts of this clonotype. The chain links TRBV5-4 to TRBJ2-4; a weak D match, TRBD2 (6 bases). V lost 3 bases, J lost 2 bases, and 9 bases lay in between. From germline, CDR1 is SGHNT and CDR2 YYREEE (reference sequence). This CDR3 has 14 residues. The CDR3 loop is CASSSRGTKNIQYF. The CDR3 DNA is TGTGCCAGCAGCTCACGGGGGACCAAAAACATTCAGTACTTC.

This clonotype was seen more than once but under ten times. This chain joins TRBV7-8 and TRBJ2-7, with a tentative D call TRBD1 (6 bases). Germline CDR1 is SGHVS and CDR2 is FQNEAQ. This CDR3 has 15 amino acids. Trimming shortened V by 5 bases and J by 2 bases, and 16 bases separated the two germline ends. CDR3 loop: CASSVTGKGTYEQYF. The CDR3, as DNA: TGTGCCAGCAGCGTAACAGGGAAGGGGACCTACGAGCAGTACTTC.

This clonotype was found many times. For the CDR3, the DNA is TGTGCCAGTAGTACCAGAGGAACAGGGCGCTACGAGCAGTACTTC. It codes for CASSTRGTGRYEQYF. The chain is built from TRBV19 and TRBJ2-7; TRBD1 is a possible D gene (6 bases). Germline V gene data show CDR1 as LNHDA and CDR2 as SQIVND (reference sequence). The V gene lost 4 bases and the J gene lost 3 bases, with 16 bases spanning the gap. CDR3 size: 15 residues.

This clonotype was counted many times. The chain couples TRBV7-8 to TRBJ2-5, with D tentatively TRBD2 (6 bases). The CDR3 extends over 13 amino acids. The germline CDR1 and CDR2 sequences are SGHVS and FQNEAQ. The V end was cut by 5 bases, the J end by 2 bases, with 9 bases between. The DNA of the CDR3 is TGTGCCAGCAGCATCGGGACTCAAGAGACCCAGTACTTC. This translates into CASSIGTQETQYF.

This clonotype was seen many times. The CDR3 loop is CSARYQVNTEAFF. CDR3 nucleotides: TGCAGTGCTAGATACCAGGTTAACACTGAAGCTTTCTTT. The chain has TRBV20-1 and TRBJ1-1; D is unresolved. The CDR3 extends over 13 amino acids. The germline gives CDR1 DFQATT, CDR2 SNEGSKA (reference sequence). The V end lost 2 bases, the J end lost 2 bases, and 9 bases lay between the germline ends.

This clonotype was seen repeatedly, ten times or more. This chain uses TRBV6-1 with TRBJ2-3; the D is unclear. Germline V CDR1 and CDR2: MNHNS, SASEGT. V was trimmed by 3 bases and J by 7 bases, leaving 8 bases between them. The CDR3 runs 12 residues. The CDR3 region has the DNA TGTGCCAGCAGTGATTCGTCCCATACGCAGTATTTT. Protein sequence: CASSDSSHTQYF.

This clonotype was recorded many times. The CDR3 is CAWGRRGGYQETQYF. In nucleotides, the CDR3 is TGTGCCTGGGGGCGGCGCGGGGGATACCAAGAGACCCAGTACTTC. The chain uses TRBV30 and TRBJ2-5; 7 nucleotides match TRBD2. Germline V lookup: CDR1 GTSNPN, CDR2 SVGIG (reference sequence). V dropped 5 bases and J dropped 0; count of bases not matched to a gene: 9. CDR3 length equals 15 residues.

The chain recombines TRBV6-2 or TRBV6-3 with TRBJ2-1; 12 bases are shared with TRBD2. J lost 4 bases, V lost 7 bases, and 8 bases had no gene match. Germline V lookup: CDR1 MNHEY, CDR2 SVGEGT. This CDR3 region has 16 residues. CDR3 coding DNA: TGTGCCAGCAACCAGCGGACTAGCGGGGATTACAATGAGCAGTTCTTC. Amino acids: CASNQRTSGDYNEQFF.

This clonotype occurred many times. The chain uses TRBV7-9 and TRBJ2-7; the D gene could be TRBD1 or TRBD2 (5 bases each). Germline CDR1 is SEHNR and CDR2 is FQNEAQ (reference sequence). Trimming took off 5 bases at V and 3 bases at J, with 14 bases between the two ends. The CDR3 loop spans 14 amino acids. The CDR3 spells CASSPTGRSYEQYF. CDR3 DNA sequence: TGTGCCAGCAGCCCAACGGGACGGAGCTACGAGCAGTACTTC.

This clonotype was seen repeatedly, ten times or more. V and J are TRBV13 and TRBJ2-2; TRBD2 aligns across 7 bases. This CDR3 region has 16 residues. V lost 3 bases, J lost 5 bases, and 9 bases stayed unmatched. Germline V lookup: CDR1 PRHDT, CDR2 FYEKMQ (reference sequence). The CDR3 nucleotides are TGTGCCAGCAGCTTGCGGGGACTACAAAATACCGGGGAGCTGTTTTTT. Translation: CASSLRGLQNTGELFF.

This clonotype has ten or more counts. The chain carries TRBV12-3 or TRBV12-4 and TRBJ2-3; D gene unclear. The CDR3 spans 16 residues. With 5 bases removed from V and 0 bases from J, the gap between germline ends came to 15 bases. The CDR3 here is CASSDWTVLSTDTQYF. CDR3 DNA: TGTGCCAGCAGTGATTGGACGGTCTTAAGCACAGATACGCAGTATTTT.

This chain joins TRBV11-2 and TRBJ1-3; 7 nucleotides align to TRBD1. This CDR3 has 17 amino acids. With 4 bases clipped from V and 0 bases from J, the junction kept 9 bases outside the gene matches. Looked up from germline, CDR1 is SGHAT and CDR2 is FQNNGV. The CDR3 DNA sequence: TGTGCCAGCAGCTCCATTAGGGGACAGAGCTCTGGAAACACCATATATTTT. It translates to CASSSIRGQSSGNTIYF.

This clonotype occurred many times. The chain joins TRBV29-1 to TRBJ2-2, with D tentatively TRBD1 (5 bases). The CDR3 sequence is 13 residues long. CDR1 is SQVTM, CDR2 ANQGSEA, per germline. The germline V and J ends were trimmed by 6 bases and 1 base, with 9 bases remaining between them. The CDR3 loop is CSVTELNTGELFF. CDR3 nucleotide sequence: TGCAGCGTGACAGAGTTGAACACCGGGGAGCTGTTTTTT.

This clonotype was observed at least ten times. J is TRBJ1-1 and V is TRBV5-1, with D perhaps TRBD1 (5 bases). Germline CDR1 reads SGHRS; CDR2 reads YFSETQ. This CDR3 is built from 13 residues. V was pared by 4 bases and J by 5 bases, with 12 bases between. Written as DNA, the CDR3 is TGCGCCAGCAGCGCGAGGGGTTGGACTGAAGCTTTCTTT. Its translation: CASSARGWTEAFF.

The rearrangement joins TRBV20-1 to TRBJ2-1, with D uncertain. Germline V lookup: CDR1 DFQATT, CDR2 SNEGSKA (reference sequence). The CDR3 contains 11 residues. The CDR3 nucleotides read TGCAGCGCACAAGCTAAGGACGAGCAGTTCTTC. It encodes CSAQAKDEQFF.

This clonotype was picked up a small number of times. The gene calls are TRBV7-9 and TRBJ1-2, with D possibly TRBD1 on 6 matching bases. Germline CDR1 is SEHNR and CDR2 is FQNEAQ (reference sequence). The V end was cut by 1 base, the J end by 6 bases, with 12 bases between. CDR3 length equals 14 residues. Here the CDR3 DNA reads TGTGCCAGCAGCTTAGTCGGCAGGGGCGATGGCTACACCTTC. Amino acid sequence: CASSLVGRGDGYTF.

This clonotype was counted ten times or more. V and J are TRBV4-1 and TRBJ1-3, with 9 bases that match TRBD1. The V and J ends lost 4 bases and 2 bases, in that order; junction bases with no gene match: 6. The CDR3 is 16 residues long. CDR1 and CDR2 from the germline V gene are MGHRA and YSYEKL. CDR3 in amino acids: CASSLLGQGAGNTIYF. The DNA for the CDR3 is TGCGCCAGCAGCCTTCTGGGACAGGGCGCTGGAAACACCATATATTTT.

The V and J genes are TRBV5-1 and TRBJ1-1; D is ambiguous. In germline, CDR1 is SGHRS, CDR2 YFSETQ. Between the trimmed V and J ends, which lost 4 bases and 2 bases, there was a span of 12 bases. The CDR3 extends over 14 amino acids. CDR3 protein: CASSPWQSNTEAFF. The CDR3 nucleotides are TGCGCCAGCAGCCCCTGGCAGTCAAACACTGAAGCTTTCTTT.

This clonotype was recorded many times. The chain employs TRBV20-1 and TRBJ1-1; maybe TRBD1 (5 bases). The CDR3 runs 13 residues. V was pared by 0 bases and J by 5 bases, with 10 bases between. Per the germline V gene, CDR1 is DFQATT and CDR2 is SNEGSKA (reference sequence). For the CDR3, the DNA is TGCAGTGCTAGAGATTGGGGGAGGACTGAAGCTTTCTTT. This encodes CSARDWGRTEAFF.

CDR3 nucleotide sequence: TGTGCCATCACCGAAGGGGCACCTTCTTTAGGGTCAGCTTTCTTT. Residues: CAITEGAPSLGSAFF. V and J are TRBV10-3 and TRBJ1-1, with a tentative D call TRBD1 (5 bases). This CDR3 is built from 15 residues. CDR1 and CDR2 from the germline V gene are ENHRY and SYGVKD. V was cut by 7 bases and J by 10 bases, with 25 bases left in between.

The chain joins TRBV20-1 to TRBJ2-1; the D is unclear. Trimming cost V 3 bases and J 5 bases, with 5 bases left between them. CDR1 is DFQATT, CDR2 SNEGSKA, per germline (reference sequence). The CDR3 is made up of 11 amino acids. The CDR3: CSASPDNEQFF. Written as DNA, the CDR3 is TGCAGTGCTAGTCCAGACAATGAGCAGTTCTTC.

The table lists this clonotype with many counts. V is TRBV18 and J is TRBJ2-2; TRBD1 might be the D (6 bases). The germline gives CDR1 KGHSH, CDR2 LQKENI. V lost 2 bases to trimming and J lost 0 bases, with 13 bases between them. The CDR3 sequence is 17 residues long. The CDR3 DNA is TGTGCCAGCTCACCAAGGACAGCACTATCGAACACCGGGGAGCTGTTTTTT. Amino acids: CASSPRTALSNTGELFF.